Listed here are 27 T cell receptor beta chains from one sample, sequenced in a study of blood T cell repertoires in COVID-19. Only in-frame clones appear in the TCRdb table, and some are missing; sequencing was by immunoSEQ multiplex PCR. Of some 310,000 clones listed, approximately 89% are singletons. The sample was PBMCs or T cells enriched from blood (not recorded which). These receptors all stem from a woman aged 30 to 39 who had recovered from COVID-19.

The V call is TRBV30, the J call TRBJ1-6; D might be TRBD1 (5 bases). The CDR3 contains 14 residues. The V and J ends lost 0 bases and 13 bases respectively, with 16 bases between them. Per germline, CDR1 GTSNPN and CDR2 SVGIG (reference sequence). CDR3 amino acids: CAWSVSQGGDPLHF. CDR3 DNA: TGTGCCTGGAGTGTATCTCAGGGAGGGGACCCCCTCCACTTT.

The CDR3 sequence: CASSYGGSNQPQHF. CDR3 nucleotides: TGTGCCAGTAGTTACGGGGGGAGCAATCAGCCCCAGCATTTT. The chain carries TRBV19 and TRBJ1-5, with D maybe TRBD1 (5 bases). The germline CDR1 and CDR2 sequences are LNHDA and SQIVND (reference sequence). The CDR3 covers 14 residues. The germline V and J ends were trimmed by 5 bases and 1 base, with 9 bases remaining between them.

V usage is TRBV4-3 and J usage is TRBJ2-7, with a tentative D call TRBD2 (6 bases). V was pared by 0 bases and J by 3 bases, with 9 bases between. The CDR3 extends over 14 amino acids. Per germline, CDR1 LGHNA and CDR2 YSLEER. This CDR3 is CASSQDRTNYEQYF. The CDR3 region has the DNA TGCGCCAGCAGCCAAGATAGGACTAACTACGAGCAGTACTTC.

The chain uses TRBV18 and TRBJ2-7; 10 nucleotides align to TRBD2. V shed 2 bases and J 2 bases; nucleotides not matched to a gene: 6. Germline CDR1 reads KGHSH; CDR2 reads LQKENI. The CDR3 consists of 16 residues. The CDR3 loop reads CASSPFSSGGTYEQYF. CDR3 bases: TGTGCCAGCTCACCATTCTCTAGCGGGGGCACCTACGAGCAGTACTTC.

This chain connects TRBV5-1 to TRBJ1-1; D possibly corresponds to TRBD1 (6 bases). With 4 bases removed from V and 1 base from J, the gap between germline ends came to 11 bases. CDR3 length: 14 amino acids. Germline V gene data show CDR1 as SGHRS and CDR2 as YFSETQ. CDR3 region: CASSLTTGNTEAFF. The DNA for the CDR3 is TGCGCCAGCAGCCTTACGACAGGGAACACTGAAGCTTTCTTT.

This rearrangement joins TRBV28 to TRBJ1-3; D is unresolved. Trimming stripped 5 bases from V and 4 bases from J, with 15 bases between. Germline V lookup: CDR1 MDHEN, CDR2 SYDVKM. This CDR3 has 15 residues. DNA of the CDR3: TGTGCCAGCAGTCCGGGTTGGGAGGGAGGAAACACCATATATTTT. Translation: CASSPGWEGGNTIYF.

CDR3: CASSLSGAINQPQHF. CDR3 nucleotide sequence: TGCGCCAGCAGCTTGTCAGGGGCGATCAATCAGCCCCAGCATTTT. The gene calls are TRBV5-1 and TRBJ1-5; maybe TRBD1 (6 bases). The CDR3 spans 15 residues. Trimming cost V 1 base and J 3 bases, with 11 bases left between them. Germline assignment: CDR1 SGHRS and CDR2 YFSETQ.

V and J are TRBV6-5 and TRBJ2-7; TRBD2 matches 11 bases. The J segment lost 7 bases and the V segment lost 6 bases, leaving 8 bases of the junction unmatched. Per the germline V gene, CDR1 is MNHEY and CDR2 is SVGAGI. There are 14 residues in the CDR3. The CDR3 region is CASRTTSGVVEQYF. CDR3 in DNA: TGTGCCAGCAGAACGACTAGCGGGGTTGTTGAGCAGTACTTC.

The CDR3 sequence is CASSYSSLAKNIQYF. The CDR3 DNA follows: TGTGCCAGCAGTTACTCGAGTCTAGCCAAAAACATTCAGTACTTC. This chain joins TRBV6-5 and TRBJ2-4; D is unclear. The ends were cut back, 0 bases at V and 0 bases at J, with 6 bases in the middle. The CDR3 is 15 amino acids. CDR1 and CDR2 (germline): MNHEY, SVGAGI.

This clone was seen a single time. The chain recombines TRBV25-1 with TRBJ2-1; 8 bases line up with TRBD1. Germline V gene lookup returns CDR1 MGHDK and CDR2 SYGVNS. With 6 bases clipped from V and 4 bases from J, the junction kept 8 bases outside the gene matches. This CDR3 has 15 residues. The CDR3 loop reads CASSRQGAGYNEQFF. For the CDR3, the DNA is TGTGCCAGCAGCCGTCAGGGGGCGGGTTACAATGAGCAGTTCTTC.

The chain's CDR3 is CASSSDSYYGYTF. The CDR3 DNA sequence: TGTGCCAGCAGTTCAGACTCATATTATGGCTACACCTTC. The chain joins TRBV6-5 to TRBJ1-2, with D hard to call. In germline, CDR1 is MNHEY, CDR2 SVGAGI. The CDR3 runs to 13 residues. Trimming took 4 bases from V and 5 from J, leaving 11 bases between them.

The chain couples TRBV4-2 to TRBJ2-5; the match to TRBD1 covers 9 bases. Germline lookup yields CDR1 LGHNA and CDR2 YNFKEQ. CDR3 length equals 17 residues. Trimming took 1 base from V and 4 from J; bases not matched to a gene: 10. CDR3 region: CASSQGIETGGIETQYF. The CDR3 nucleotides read TGTGCCAGCAGCCAAGGGATTGAGACAGGGGGAATAGAGACCCAGTACTTC.

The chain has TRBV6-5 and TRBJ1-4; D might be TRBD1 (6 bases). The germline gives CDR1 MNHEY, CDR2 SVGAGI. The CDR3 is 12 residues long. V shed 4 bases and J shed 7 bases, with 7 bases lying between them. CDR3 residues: CASSFRGEKLFF. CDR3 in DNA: TGTGCCAGCAGTTTCAGGGGTGAAAAACTGTTTTTT.

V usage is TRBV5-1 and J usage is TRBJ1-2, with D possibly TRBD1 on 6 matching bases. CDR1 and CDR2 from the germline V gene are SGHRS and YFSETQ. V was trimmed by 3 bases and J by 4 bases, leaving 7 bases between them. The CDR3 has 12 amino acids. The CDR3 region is CASSWDTYGYTF. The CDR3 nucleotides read TGCGCCAGCAGCTGGGACACCTATGGCTACACCTTC.

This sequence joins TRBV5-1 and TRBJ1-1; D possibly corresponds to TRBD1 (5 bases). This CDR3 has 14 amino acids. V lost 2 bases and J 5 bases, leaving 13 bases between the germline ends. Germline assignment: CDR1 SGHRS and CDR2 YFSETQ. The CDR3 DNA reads TGCGCCAGCAGCTTCACCAGGGCTCAAACTGAAGCTTTCTTT. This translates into CASSFTRAQTEAFF.

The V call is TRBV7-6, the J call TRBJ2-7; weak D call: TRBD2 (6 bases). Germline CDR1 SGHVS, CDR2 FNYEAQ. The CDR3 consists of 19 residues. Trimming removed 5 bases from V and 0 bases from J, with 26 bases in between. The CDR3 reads CASSVCGLPQVVDSYEQYF. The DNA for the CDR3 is TGTGCCAGCAGCGTCTGCGGACTACCCCAGGTAGTAGACTCCTACGAGCAGTACTTC.

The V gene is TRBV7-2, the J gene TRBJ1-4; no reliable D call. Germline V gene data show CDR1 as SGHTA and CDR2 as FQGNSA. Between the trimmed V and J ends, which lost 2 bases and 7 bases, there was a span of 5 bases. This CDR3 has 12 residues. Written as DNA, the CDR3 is TGTGCCAGCAGCTTATACGGTGAAAAACTGTTTTTT. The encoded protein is CASSLYGEKLFF.

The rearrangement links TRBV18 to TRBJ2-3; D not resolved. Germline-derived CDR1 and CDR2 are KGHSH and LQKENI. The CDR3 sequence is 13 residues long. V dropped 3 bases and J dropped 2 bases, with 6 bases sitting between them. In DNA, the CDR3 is TGTGCCAGCTCACCCCTAAACACAGATACGCAGTATTTT. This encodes CASSPLNTDTQYF.

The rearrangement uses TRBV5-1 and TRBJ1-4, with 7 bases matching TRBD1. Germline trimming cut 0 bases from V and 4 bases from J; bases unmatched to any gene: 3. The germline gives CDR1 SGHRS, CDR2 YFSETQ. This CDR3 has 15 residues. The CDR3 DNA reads TGCGCCAGCAGCTTGGGGGACAGAGATAATGAAAAACTGTTTTTT. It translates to CASSLGDRDNEKLFF. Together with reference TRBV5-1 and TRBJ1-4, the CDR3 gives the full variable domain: KAGVTQTPRYLIKTRGQQVTLSCSPISGHRSVSWYQQTPGQGLQFLFEYFSETQRNKGNFPGRFSGRQFSNSRSEMNVSTLELGDSALYLCASSLGDRDNEKLFFGSGTQLSVL.

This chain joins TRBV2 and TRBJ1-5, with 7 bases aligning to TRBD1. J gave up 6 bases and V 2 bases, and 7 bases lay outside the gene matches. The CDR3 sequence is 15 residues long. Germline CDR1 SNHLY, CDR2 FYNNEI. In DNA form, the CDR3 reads TGTGCCAGCAGTGAACAAGGGGGCGCTGCTCAGCCCCAGCATTTT. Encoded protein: CASSEQGGAAQPQHF.

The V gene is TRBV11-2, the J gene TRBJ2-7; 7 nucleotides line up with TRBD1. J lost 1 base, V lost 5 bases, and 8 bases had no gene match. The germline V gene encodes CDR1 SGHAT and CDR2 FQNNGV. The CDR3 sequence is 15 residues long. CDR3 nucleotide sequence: TGTGCCAGCAGCCCCAGCCGGGACAGATCCTACGAGCAGTACTTC. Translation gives CASSPSRDRSYEQYF.

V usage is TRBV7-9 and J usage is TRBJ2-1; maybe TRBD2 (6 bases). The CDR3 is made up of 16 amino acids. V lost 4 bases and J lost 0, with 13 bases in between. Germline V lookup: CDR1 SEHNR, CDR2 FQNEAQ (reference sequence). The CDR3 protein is CASSSRLGSSYNEQFF. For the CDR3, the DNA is TGTGCCAGCAGCTCTAGACTAGGGAGCTCCTACAATGAGCAGTTCTTC.

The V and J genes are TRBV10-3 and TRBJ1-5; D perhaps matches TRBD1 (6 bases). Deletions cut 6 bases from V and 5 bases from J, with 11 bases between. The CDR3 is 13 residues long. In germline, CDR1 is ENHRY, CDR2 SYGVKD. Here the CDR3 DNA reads TGTGCCATCAGCGGGACATACGATCAGCCCCAGCATTTT. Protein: CAISGTYDQPQHF.

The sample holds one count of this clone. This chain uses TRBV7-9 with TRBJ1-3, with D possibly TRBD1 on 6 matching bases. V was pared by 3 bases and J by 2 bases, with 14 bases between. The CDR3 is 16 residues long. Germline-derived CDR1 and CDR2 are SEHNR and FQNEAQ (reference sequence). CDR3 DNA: TGTGCCAGCAGCTTTAGGGGGGGGCAACCTGGAAACACCATATATTTT. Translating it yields CASSFRGGQPGNTIYF.

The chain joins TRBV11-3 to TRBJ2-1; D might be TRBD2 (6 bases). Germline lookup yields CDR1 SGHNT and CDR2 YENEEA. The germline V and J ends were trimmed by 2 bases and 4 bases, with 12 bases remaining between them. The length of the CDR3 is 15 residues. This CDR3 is CASSLNRGTYNEQFF. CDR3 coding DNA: TGTGCCAGCAGCTTAAACCGCGGGACGTACAATGAGCAGTTCTTC.

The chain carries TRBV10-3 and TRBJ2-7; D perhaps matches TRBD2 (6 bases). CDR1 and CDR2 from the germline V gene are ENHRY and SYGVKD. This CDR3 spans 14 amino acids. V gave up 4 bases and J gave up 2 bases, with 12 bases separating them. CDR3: CAISGSGDPYEQYF. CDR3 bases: TGTGCCATCAGTGGATCGGGGGATCCCTACGAGCAGTACTTC.

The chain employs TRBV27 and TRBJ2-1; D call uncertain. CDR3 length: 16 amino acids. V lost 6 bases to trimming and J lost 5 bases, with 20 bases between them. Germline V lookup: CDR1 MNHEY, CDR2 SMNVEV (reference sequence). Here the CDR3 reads CASSPGSWMWDNEQFF. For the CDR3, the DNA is TGTGCCAGCAGCCCCGGGTCCTGGATGTGGGACAATGAGCAGTTCTTC.